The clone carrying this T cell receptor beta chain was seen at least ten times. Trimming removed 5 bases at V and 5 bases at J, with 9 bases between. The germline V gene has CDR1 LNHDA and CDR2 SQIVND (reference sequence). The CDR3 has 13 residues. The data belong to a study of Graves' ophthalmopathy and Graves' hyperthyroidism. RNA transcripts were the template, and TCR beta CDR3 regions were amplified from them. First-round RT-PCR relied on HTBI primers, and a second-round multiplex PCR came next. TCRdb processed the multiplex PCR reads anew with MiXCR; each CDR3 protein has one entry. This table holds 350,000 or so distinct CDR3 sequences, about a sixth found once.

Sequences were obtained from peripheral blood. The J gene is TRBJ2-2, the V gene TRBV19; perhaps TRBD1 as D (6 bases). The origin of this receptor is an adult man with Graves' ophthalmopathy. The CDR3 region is CASSYRETGELFF. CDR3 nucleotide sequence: TGTGCCAGTAGTTACAGGGAGACCGGGGAGCTGTTTTTT.